This is a list of T cell receptor beta chains from one sample in a study of blood T cell repertoires in COVID-19. Sequencing used immunoSEQ multiplex PCR; TCRdb keeps in-frame clones, though not all of them. The sample records about 90,000 clones, around 90% being singletons. The material sequenced was peripheral blood. The receptors were gathered from a woman in her 70s with acute or convalescent COVID-19. Each CDR3 is given with its conserved first and last residue. A D gene is named only where the DNA matches it firmly. A row's size may be missing; if present it is once, few, many or a size class.

clone size: -
V gene: TRBV5-1
J gene: TRBJ2-1
D gene: TRBD2
CDR3 DNA: TGCGCCAGCAGCGCCGGTTTAAGACTAGCGGGAGCCAATGAGCAGTTCTTC
CDR3 protein: CASSAGLRLAGANEQFF

clone size: once
V gene: TRBV28
J gene: TRBJ2-1
D gene: TRBD1
CDR3 DNA: TGTGCCAGCAGTTTGCACGGACAGGGATACTCCTACAATGAGCAGTTCTTC
CDR3 protein: CASSLHGQGYSYNEQFF

clone size: few
V gene: TRBV7-9
J gene: TRBJ1-5
D gene: -
CDR3 DNA: TGTGCCAGCAGCTTATCTGGGCGAAACCAGCCCCAGCATTTT
CDR3 protein: CASSLSGRNQPQHF

clone size: -
V gene: TRBV28
J gene: TRBJ1-1
D gene: -
CDR3 DNA: TGTGCCAGCTGGACAAGGAACACTGAAGCTTTCTTT
CDR3 protein: CASWTRNTEAFF

clone size: -
V gene: TRBV6-5
J gene: TRBJ1-1
D gene: -
CDR3 DNA: TGTGCCAGCAGACCCCAAAGGGGTAAGAACACTGAAGCTTTCTTT
CDR3 protein: CASRPQRGKNTEAFF

clone size: -
V gene: TRBV30
J gene: TRBJ2-4
D gene: TRBD1
CDR3 DNA: TGTGCCTGGGCGGGACAGGGGGGGAACATTCAGTACTTC
CDR3 protein: CAWAGQGGNIQYF

clone size: -
V gene: TRBV2
J gene: TRBJ2-7
D gene: -
CDR3 DNA: TGTGCCAGCAGTAGACTGGACTCCTACGAGCAGTACTTC
CDR3 protein: CASSRLDSYEQYF

clone size: once
V gene: TRBV7-9
J gene: TRBJ2-2
D gene: TRBD2
CDR3 DNA: TGTGCCAGCAGCTTAAAAAATCGGCAGGGAGGGTCCGGGGAGCTGTTTTTT
CDR3 protein: CASSLKNRQGGSGELFF

clone size: -
V gene: TRBV11-2
J gene: TRBJ2-3
D gene: TRBD1
CDR3 DNA: TGTGCCAGCAGCTTGGACCCAAACAGGGGGCGCACAGATACGCAGTATTTT
CDR3 protein: CASSLDPNRGRTDTQYF

clone size: -
V gene: TRBV6-2/TRBV6-3
J gene: TRBJ2-3
D gene: -
CDR3 DNA: TGTGCCAGCAGTCCAGCCGGGACAGATACGCAGTATTTT
CDR3 protein: CASSPAGTDTQYF

clone size: -
V gene: TRBV7-8
J gene: TRBJ2-2
D gene: TRBD1
CDR3 DNA: TGTGCCAGCAGCTCTATCCGGGACAGGGACAACACCGGGGAGCTGTTTTTT
CDR3 protein: CASSSIRDRDNTGELFF

clone size: -
V gene: TRBV7-8
J gene: TRBJ1-2
D gene: -
CDR3 DNA: TGTGCCAGCAGCTTAGCCCTTACCCGGGTCTCCTACGGCTACACCTTC
CDR3 protein: CASSLALTRVSYGYTF

clone size: -
V gene: TRBV7-9
J gene: TRBJ2-2
D gene: TRBD1
CDR3 DNA: TGTGCCAGCAGCGAAGGGGACAGGGACACCGGGGAGCTGTTTTTT
CDR3 protein: CASSEGDRDTGELFF

clone size: few
V gene: TRBV19
J gene: TRBJ1-6
D gene: -
CDR3 DNA: TGTGCCAGTAATACGAGGAGTTATAATTCACCCCTCCACTTT
CDR3 protein: CASNTRSYNSPLHF

clone size: -
V gene: TRBV7-9
J gene: TRBJ2-1
D gene: TRBD2
CDR3 DNA: TGTGCCAGCAGCTGGACTAGCGGGAGCAATGAGCAGTTCTTC
CDR3 protein: CASSWTSGSNEQFF

clone size: -
V gene: TRBV5-5
J gene: TRBJ2-7
D gene: TRBD1
CDR3 DNA: TGTGCCAGCAGCCACAGGGGTTACGAGCAGTACTTC
CDR3 protein: CASSHRGYEQYF

clone size: once
V gene: TRBV10-3
J gene: TRBJ1-1
D gene: TRBD1
CDR3 DNA: TGTGCCATCAGTGGTGGGACAGGGAAGACTTTCTTT
CDR3 protein: CAISGGTGKTFF

clone size: -
V gene: TRBV27
J gene: TRBJ1-5
D gene: TRBD1
CDR3 DNA: TGTGCCAGCAGTTTATCGGGACAGGACAATCAGCCCCAGCATTTT
CDR3 protein: CASSLSGQDNQPQHF

clone size: -
V gene: TRBV3-1/TRBV3-2
J gene: TRBJ2-3
D gene: TRBD2
CDR3 DNA: TGTGCCAGCAGCCAGGGGACTAGCGGGGGGGCAAATACGCAGTATTTT
CDR3 protein: CASSQGTSGGANTQYF

clone size: few
V gene: TRBV19
J gene: TRBJ1-1
D gene: -
CDR3 DNA: TGTGCCAGTAGTATAGATCGTAACACTGAAGCTTTCTTT
CDR3 protein: CASSIDRNTEAFF

clone size: -
V gene: TRBV6-6
J gene: TRBJ1-2
D gene: -
CDR3 DNA: TGTGCCAGCAGAACCCCCGAGGAAAACTATGGCTACACCTTC
CDR3 protein: CASRTPEENYGYTF

clone size: -
V gene: TRBV7-7
J gene: TRBJ1-2
D gene: -
CDR3 DNA: TGTGCCAGCAGCCCCCGGGGGGACGGTAACTATGGCTACACCTTC
CDR3 protein: CASSPRGDGNYGYTF

clone size: -
V gene: TRBV4-1
J gene: TRBJ2-7
D gene: -
CDR3 DNA: TGCGCCAGCAGCCAAGATCGTTTTGTGGCGGCACGGGTCGAGCAGTACTTC
CDR3 protein: CASSQDRFVAARVEQYF

clone size: -
V gene: TRBV2
J gene: TRBJ2-1
D gene: -
CDR3 DNA: TGTGCCAGCCTCCGCGGCTCCTACAATGAGCAGTTCTTC
CDR3 protein: CASLRGSYNEQFF

clone size: -
V gene: TRBV7-8
J gene: TRBJ1-6
D gene: -
CDR3 DNA: TGTGCCAGCAGCCTAGGGACCGGGGGAACACCCCTCCACTTT
CDR3 protein: CASSLGTGGTPLHF

clone size: -
V gene: TRBV20-1
J gene: TRBJ1-5
D gene: TRBD1
CDR3 DNA: TGCAGTGCTAGTGCCGGGACAGATATTCAGCCCCAGCATTTT
CDR3 protein: CSASAGTDIQPQHF

clone size: -
V gene: TRBV10-2
J gene: TRBJ2-5
D gene: -
CDR3 DNA: TGCGCCAGCAGTGAGTTGGGGGCGGGAGAGACCCAGTACTTC
CDR3 protein: CASSELGAGETQYF

clone size: -
V gene: TRBV5-1
J gene: TRBJ2-7
D gene: -
CDR3 DNA: TGCGCCAGCAGCCCCGCCACTAGCCTTAACTACGAGCAGTACTTC
CDR3 protein: CASSPATSLNYEQYF

clone size: once
V gene: TRBV11-2
J gene: TRBJ2-7
D gene: TRBD1
CDR3 DNA: TGTGCCAGCAGCTTAGACAGCTCCGCGGCAGGGGGCGGCTACGAGCAGTACTTC
CDR3 protein: CASSLDSSAAGGGYEQYF

clone size: -
V gene: TRBV28
J gene: TRBJ1-2
D gene: -
CDR3 DNA: TGTGCCAGCAGCCTCGACAGCTATGGCTACACCTTC
CDR3 protein: CASSLDSYGYTF

clone size: -
V gene: TRBV7-9
J gene: TRBJ1-5
D gene: TRBD1
CDR3 DNA: TGTGCCAGCAGCTTAGTGGGACAGCATAATCAGCCCCAGCATTTT
CDR3 protein: CASSLVGQHNQPQHF